One sample yielded the 4 T cell receptor beta chains listed below, sequenced in a study of cytomegalovirus exposure and HLA in healthy donors. PCR was performed using 60 Vbeta and 13 Jbeta primers. The method was immunoSEQ multiplex PCR; TCRdb's version includes in-frame clones alone and lacks a portion of them. This table holds about 120,000 clones, around 81% found once. The sequenced material came from PBMCs. The receptors were gathered from a woman in her thirties or forties in good health and CMV-seronegative.

The chain carries TRBV13 and TRBJ1-2; unclear D gene. CDR1 PRHDT and CDR2 FYEKMQ come from the germline V gene (reference sequence). Trimming removed 3 bases from V and 3 bases from J, with 8 bases in between. The CDR3 consists of 13 residues. The CDR3 sequence: CASSLREYYGYTF. CDR3 nucleotides: TGTGCCAGCAGCTTGAGGGAGTACTATGGCTACACCTTC.

V and J are TRBV5-1 and TRBJ2-3; D gene ambiguous. The germline V and J ends were trimmed by 2 bases and 4 bases, with 11 bases remaining between them. CDR3 length: 14 residues. Germline loops: CDR1 SGHRS, CDR2 YFSETQ. The CDR3, as DNA: TGCGCCAGCAGCTTCCCGGGTAACGCAGATACGCAGTATTTT. This translates into CASSFPGNADTQYF.

This rearrangement joins TRBV28 to TRBJ2-7, with TRBD1 matching 7 bases. Per the germline V gene, CDR1 is MDHEN and CDR2 is SYDVKM. The V and J ends lost 6 bases and 7 bases, in that order; junction bases with no gene match: 12. CDR3 size: 14 residues. CDR3 sequence (DNA): TGTGCCAGCAGCTCTCCAACAGGGGTTGAAGAGCAGTACTTC. This sequence encodes CASSSPTGVEEQYF.

This clone was found a few times. The chain couples TRBV27 to TRBJ2-7; D may be TRBD2 (6 bases). V lost 3 bases, J lost 2 bases, and 11 bases lay in between. This CDR3 is built from 14 residues. CDR1 MNHEY and CDR2 SMNVEV come from the germline V gene (reference sequence). Here the CDR3 DNA reads TGTGCCAGCAGTTTTTATAGCGGACCCTACGAGCAGTACTTC. It is translated as CASSFYSGPYEQYF.